This T cell receptor beta chain appears in the sequencing data of a study of CD8+CD57+ T cells in acquired aplastic anemia. Study overall: Sorted CD4+ plus CD8+ cells gave DNA averaging around 3.2 ug.

Trimming cost V 4 bases and J 5 bases, with 12 bases left between them. CDR3 size: 12 residues. The V gene's germline CDR1 is SQVTM and CDR2 ANQGSEA. This clonotype was detected only a few times. Individuals selected for sequencing had exhibited CD8+CD57+ cell expansion on flow cytometry. Genomic DNA constituted the template upon which TCR beta VDJ and CDR3 profiling was performed. TCRdb ran MiXCR on the reads and lists one entry per CDR3 protein. This sample has roughly 250,000 distinct CDR3 sequences, with 82% found just once. This sequence originates from a human donor with aplastic anemia. Material: sorted CD4+, CD8+, or CD8+CD57+ T cells (not recorded which) from PBMCs. This chain joins TRBV29-1 and TRBJ2-7; a weak D match, TRBD2 (5 bases). The CDR3 DNA sequence: TGCAGCGTTGGACGGACTCTCGACGAGCAGTACTTC. Encoded protein: CSVGRTLDEQYF.